A single sample gave rise to the 21 T cell receptor beta chains below, sequenced in a study of blood T cell repertoires in COVID-19. Here immunoSEQ multiplex PCR was the method, and the copy in TCRdb shows in-frame clones only, minus some. The sample contains 160,000 or so clones, approximately 79% of which appear only once. The source material was peripheral blood. These receptor sequences come from a woman in her fifties or sixties with COVID-19, enrolled during active disease.

This clone was observed a single time. The chain joins TRBV7-2 to TRBJ1-6; D unresolved. CDR1 SGHTA and CDR2 FQGNSA come from the germline V gene. Trimming left V 4 bases short and J 8 bases short, with 9 bases between. The CDR3 is 13 amino acids. CDR3 sequence: CASSSAADSPLHF. The CDR3 DNA sequence: TGTGCCAGCAGCTCAGCGGCGGATTCACCCCTCCACTTT.

The J gene is TRBJ2-2, the V gene TRBV11-3, with D possibly matching TRBD2 (6 bases). V dropped 5 bases and J dropped 5 bases, with 12 bases sitting between them. Germline V gene lookup returns CDR1 SGHNT and CDR2 YENEEA. The CDR3 consists of 14 residues. The CDR3 sequence is CASSGGPVTGELFF. The CDR3 bases are TGTGCCAGCAGCGGAGGGCCGGTTACCGGGGAGCTGTTTTTT.

The chain employs TRBV7-2 and TRBJ1-5; D is unresolved. Trimming took 1 base from V and 3 from J, leaving 7 bases between them. The CDR3 totals 14 residues. The germline CDR1 and CDR2 sequences are SGHTA and FQGNSA. As DNA, the CDR3 is TGTGCCAGCAGCTTAGACGGTTTCAATCAGCCCCAGCATTTT. Its translation is CASSLDGFNQPQHF.

The chain has TRBV18 and TRBJ1-4, with 9 bases that match TRBD1. Germline values: CDR1 KGHSH, CDR2 LQKENI. The CDR3 is 15 residues long. Trimming at V came to 1 base and at J to 7 bases, leaving 4 bases not matched to a gene. Here the CDR3 DNA reads TGTGCCAGCTCACCACTGGGACAGGGCGCTGAAAAACTGTTTTTT. This codes for CASSPLGQGAEKLFF.

This clone turned up a few times. Germline is not matched at one junction end, which may reflect a read error. The CDR3 bases are TGTGCTAGCAGCTTAGCGGGAGGGCCTCAAGATACGCAGTATTTT. This encodes CASSLAGGPQDTQYF. The V gene is TRBV7-7, the J gene TRBJ2-3, with 11 bases identical to TRBD2. Germline loops: CDR1 SSHAT, CDR2 FNYEAQ (reference sequence). This CDR3 spans 15 amino acids. Combining the CDR3 with reference TRBV7-7 and TRBJ2-3 gives the whole variable domain GAGVSQSPRYKVTKRGQDVTLRCDPISSHATLYWYQQALGQGPEFLTYFNYEAQPDKSGLPSDRFSAERPEGSISTLTIQRTEQRDSAMYRCASSLAGGPQDTQYFGPGTRLTVL.

This clone was seen once. V usage is TRBV5-8 and J usage is TRBJ2-7, with 10 positions matching TRBD2. Germline values: CDR1 SGHTS, CDR2 YDEGEE. V lost 2 bases and J lost 3; bases outside the gene matches: 8. The CDR3 sequence is 16 residues long. Here the CDR3 reads CASSFGLAGVVYEQYF. In DNA, the CDR3 is TGTGCCAGCAGCTTCGGGCTAGCGGGAGTAGTCTACGAGCAGTACTTC.

In the case of this clone: The sample has other DNA sequences that encode this CDR3 too. This sequence joins TRBV29-1 and TRBJ2-1, with 10 bases lining up with TRBD2. The CDR3 totals 15 residues. Germline V gives CDR1 SQVTM, CDR2 ANQGSEA. With V trimmed by 4 bases and J by 4 bases, 7 bases remained unmatched. The CDR3 region has the DNA TGCAGCGTTGGTTCAGCGGGAGGGAGTTACAATGAGCAGTTCTTC. It encodes CSVGSAGGSYNEQFF.

This chain joins TRBV12-5 and TRBJ2-7; a weak D match, TRBD1 (6 bases). Germline V gene lookup returns CDR1 LGHNT and CDR2 FRNRAP. The CDR3 consists of 14 residues. Trimming shortened V by 2 bases and J by 5 bases, and 13 bases separated the two germline ends. The CDR3 region is CASGLLYRAHEQYF. The CDR3 coding sequence is TGTGCTAGTGGTTTGCTATACAGGGCCCACGAGCAGTACTTC.

The genes are TRBV7-2 and TRBJ2-7; 7 positions agree with TRBD2. There are 17 residues in the CDR3. After removal of 3 bases from V and 2 bases from J, the junction contained 13 bases not matched to a gene. Per germline, CDR1 SGHTA and CDR2 FQGNSA. The CDR3 DNA is TGTGCCAGCAGCTTCGAGATCGGGGGGTCCCAGCCCTACGAGCAGTACTTC. Its translation: CASSFEIGGSQPYEQYF.

V and J are TRBV12-5 and TRBJ2-1; unclear D gene. Germline loops: CDR1 LGHNT, CDR2 FRNRAP. The CDR3 sequence is 14 residues long. The V and J ends lost 2 bases and 0 bases respectively, with 5 bases between them. CDR3 in DNA: TGTGCTAGTGGTTTGAGTAGCTCCTACAATGAGCAGTTCTTC. Its protein is CASGLSSSYNEQFF. Full variable domain (rest looked up from reference TRBV12-5 and TRBJ2-1): DARVTQTPRHKVTEMGQEVTMRCQPILGHNTVFWYRQTMMQGLELLAYFRNRAPLDDSGMPKDRFSAEMPDATLATLKIQPSEPRDSAVYFCASGLSSSYNEQFFGPGTRLTVL.

The CDR3 spells CASSWNDRVGANVLTF. Here the CDR3 DNA reads TGCGCCAGCAGCTGGAATGACAGGGTTGGGGCCAACGTCCTGACTTTC. The chain carries TRBV5-1 and TRBJ2-6, with 7 bases lining up with TRBD1. This CDR3 has 16 residues. Germline values: CDR1 SGHRS, CDR2 YFSETQ. The V and J ends lost 3 bases and 3 bases, in that order; junction bases with no gene match: 6.

The chain links TRBV7-3 to TRBJ2-1; TRBD2 matches at 11 bases. Germline lookup yields CDR1 SGHTA and CDR2 FQGTGA. The CDR3 totals 17 residues. The V gene end was trimmed by 2 bases and the J gene end by 0 bases; junction bases not matched to a gene: 3. CDR3 residues: CASSLLAGGSSYNEQFF. The CDR3 DNA follows: TGTGCCAGCAGCTTACTAGCGGGGGGAAGCTCCTACAATGAGCAGTTCTTC. The whole variable domain, filled in from reference TRBV7-3 and TRBJ2-1, reads GAGVSQTPSNKVTEKGKYVELRCDPISGHTALYWYRQSLGQGPEFLIYFQGTGAADDSGLPNDRFFAVRPEGSVSTLKIQRTERGDSAVYLCASSLLAGGSSYNEQFFGPGTRLTVL.

The chain combines TRBV15 with TRBJ2-7, with D unclear. Trimming removed 0 bases at V and 6 bases at J, with 12 bases between. CDR1 and CDR2 from the germline V gene are LNHNV and YYDKDF (reference sequence). The CDR3 is made up of 14 amino acids. CDR3 DNA: TGTGCCACCAGCAGAGATTTACTATTAGGCGAGCAGTACTTC. Translation gives CATSRDLLLGEQYF.

J is TRBJ1-5 and V is TRBV20-1, with 7 bases fitting TRBD1. The V gene end was trimmed by 3 bases and the J gene end by 7 bases; junction bases not matched to a gene: 9. The CDR3 sequence is 14 residues long. The germline CDR1 and CDR2 sequences are DFQATT and SNEGSKA (reference sequence). The CDR3 reads CSASSTGVQQPQHF. CDR3 in DNA: TGCAGTGCTAGTTCCACAGGGGTTCAGCAGCCCCAGCATTTT.

The V and J genes are TRBV5-4 and TRBJ2-5; 9 bases match TRBD1. Germline CDR1 and CDR2: SGHNT and YYREEE (reference sequence). V gave up 2 bases and J gave up 5 bases; unmatched junction bases: 4. CDR3 length equals 14 residues. The DNA for the CDR3 is TGTGCCAGCAGCTTACAGGGGGCCCTGGAGACCCAGTACTTC. Its translation: CASSLQGALETQYF.

The CDR3 nucleotides are TGTGCCAGCAGCAAAGGGGACAGTCTAATTTTCTCTGGAAACACCATATATTTT. Protein sequence: CASSKGDSLIFSGNTIYF. This sequence joins TRBV21-1 and TRBJ1-3; the table assigns TRBD1, which was not confirmed against the DNA. TRBV21-1 is reported as a pseudogene. CDR3 size: 18 residues.

The V call is TRBV6-5, the J call TRBJ1-6; TRBD1 matches 7 bases. This CDR3 spans 12 amino acids. Germline CDR1 and CDR2: MNHEY and SVGAGI. With V trimmed by 2 bases and J by 14 bases, 3 bases remained unmatched. CDR3 protein: CASSYPRGSLHF. DNA for the CDR3: TGTGCCAGCAGTTACCCCAGGGGGTCCCTCCACTTT.

V is TRBV6-5 and J is TRBJ1-5; D remains unclear. Looked up from germline, CDR1 is MNHEY and CDR2 is SVGAGI. The CDR3 is 14 residues long. V was cut by 5 bases and J by 4 bases, with 12 bases left in between. This chain's CDR3 is CASSRGGLNQPQHF. The DNA for the CDR3 is TGTGCCAGCAGTAGAGGAGGACTGAATCAGCCCCAGCATTTT.

This clone appeared a few times. V gene TRBV10-2 combines with J gene TRBJ1-1, with TRBD1 identical over 9 bases. The CDR3 loop spans 15 amino acids. Germline CDR1 WSHSY, CDR2 SAAADI. V lost 0 bases and J lost 7; bases outside the gene matches: 6. CDR3 sequence reads: CASSESTGGADEAFF. The CDR3 bases are TGCGCCAGCAGTGAGTCTACAGGGGGCGCGGATGAAGCTTTCTTT.

This chain joins TRBV5-1 and TRBJ2-5, with TRBD1 matching 9 bases. The ends lost 0 bases at V and 4 bases at J; junction bases unmatched: 4. Per germline, CDR1 SGHRS and CDR2 YFSETQ. This CDR3 comprises 15 residues. The CDR3 sequence is CASSLEQGAGETQYF. CDR3 bases: TGCGCCAGCAGCTTGGAACAGGGGGCAGGAGAGACCCAGTACTTC.

This clone was observed a few times. V usage is TRBV2 and J usage is TRBJ1-5; D remains ambiguous. CDR3 length: 13 residues. V lost 4 bases to trimming and J lost 1 base, with 5 bases between them. Germline CDR1 and CDR2: SNHLY and FYNNEI. The CDR3 reads CASSVRSNQPQHF. In DNA form, the CDR3 reads TGTGCCAGCAGTGTACGGAGCAATCAGCCCCAGCATTTT.